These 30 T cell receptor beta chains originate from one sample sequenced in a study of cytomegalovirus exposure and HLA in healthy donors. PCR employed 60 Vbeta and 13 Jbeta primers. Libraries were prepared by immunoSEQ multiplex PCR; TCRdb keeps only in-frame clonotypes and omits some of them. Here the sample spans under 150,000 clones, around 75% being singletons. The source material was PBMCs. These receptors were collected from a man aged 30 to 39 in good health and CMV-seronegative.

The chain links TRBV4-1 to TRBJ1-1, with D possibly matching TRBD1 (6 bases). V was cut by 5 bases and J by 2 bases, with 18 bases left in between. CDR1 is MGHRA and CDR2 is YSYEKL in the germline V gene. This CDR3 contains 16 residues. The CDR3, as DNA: TGCGCCAGCAGCGGAAGAGAGGTCGGGACAAACACTGAAGCTTTCTTT. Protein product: CASSGREVGTNTEAFF.

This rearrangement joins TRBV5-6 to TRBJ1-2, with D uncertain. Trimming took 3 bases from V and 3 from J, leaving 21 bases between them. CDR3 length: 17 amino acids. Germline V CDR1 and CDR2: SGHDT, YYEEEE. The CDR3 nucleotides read TGTGCCAGCAGCTCAAGCGTTCTGAGGGATTCGGACTATGGCTACACCTTC. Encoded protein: CASSSSVLRDSDYGYTF. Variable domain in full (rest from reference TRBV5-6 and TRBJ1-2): DAGVTQSPTHLIKTRGQQVTLRCSPKSGHDTVSWYQQALGQGPQFIFQYYEEEERQRGNFPDRFSGHQFPNYSSELNVNALLLGDSALYLCASSSSVLRDSDYGYTFGSGTRLTVV.

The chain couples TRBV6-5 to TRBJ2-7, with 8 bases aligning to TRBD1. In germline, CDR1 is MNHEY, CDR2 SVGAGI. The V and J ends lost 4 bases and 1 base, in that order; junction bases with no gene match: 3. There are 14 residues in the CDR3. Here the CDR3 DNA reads TGTGCCAGCAGTTCTCGACAGGGGTCCTACGAGCAGTACTTC. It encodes CASSSRQGSYEQYF.

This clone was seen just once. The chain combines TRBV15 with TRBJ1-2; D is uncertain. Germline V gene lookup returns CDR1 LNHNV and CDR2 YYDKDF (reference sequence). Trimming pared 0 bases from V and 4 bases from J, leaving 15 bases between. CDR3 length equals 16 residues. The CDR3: CATSRDSFEVVYGYTF. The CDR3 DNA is TGTGCCACCAGCAGAGATTCCTTTGAGGTTGTCTATGGCTACACCTTC.

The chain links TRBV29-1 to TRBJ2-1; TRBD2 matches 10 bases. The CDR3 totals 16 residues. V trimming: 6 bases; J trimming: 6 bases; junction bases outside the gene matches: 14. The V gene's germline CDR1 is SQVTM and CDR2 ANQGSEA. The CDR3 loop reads CSVALAGVIQLNEQFF. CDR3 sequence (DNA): TGCAGCGTGGCCCTAGCGGGAGTAATCCAACTCAATGAGCAGTTCTTC.

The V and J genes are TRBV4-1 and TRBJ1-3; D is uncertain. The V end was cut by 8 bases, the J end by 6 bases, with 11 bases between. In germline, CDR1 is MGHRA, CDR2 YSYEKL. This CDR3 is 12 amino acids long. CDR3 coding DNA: TGCGCCAGCGGGAGAGAGCCAAACACCATATATTTT. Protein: CASGREPNTIYF.

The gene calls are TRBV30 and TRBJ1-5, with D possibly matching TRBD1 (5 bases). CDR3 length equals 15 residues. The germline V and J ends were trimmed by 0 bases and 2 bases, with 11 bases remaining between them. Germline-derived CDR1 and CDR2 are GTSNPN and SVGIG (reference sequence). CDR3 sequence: CAWSVLGQGNQPQHF. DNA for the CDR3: TGTGCCTGGAGTGTATTGGGGCAGGGCAATCAGCCCCAGCATTTT.

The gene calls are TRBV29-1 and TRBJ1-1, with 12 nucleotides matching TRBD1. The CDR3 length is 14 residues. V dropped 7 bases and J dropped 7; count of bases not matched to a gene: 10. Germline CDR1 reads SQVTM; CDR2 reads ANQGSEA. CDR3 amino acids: CSARGGQGADEAFF. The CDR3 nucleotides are TGCAGCGCCCGGGGGGGACAGGGGGCGGATGAAGCTTTCTTT.

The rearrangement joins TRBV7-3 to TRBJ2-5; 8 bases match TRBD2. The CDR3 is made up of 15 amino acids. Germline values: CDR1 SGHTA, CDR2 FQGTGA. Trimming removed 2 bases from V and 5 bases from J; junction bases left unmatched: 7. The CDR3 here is CASSLSSGRSETQYF. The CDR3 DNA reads TGTGCCAGCAGCTTATCCAGCGGGAGATCCGAGACCCAGTACTTC.

The CDR3 DNA sequence: TGTGCCAGCAGTGACTCTAAGCGGGAGAGCCCCGAGCAGTACTTC. Its translation is CASSDSKRESPEQYF. The rearrangement links TRBV6-4 to TRBJ2-7, with 8 bases aligning to TRBD2. Germline CDR1 reads MRHNA; CDR2 reads SNTAGT. V shed 0 bases, J shed 6 bases, and the junction held 7 bases outside the gene matches. The CDR3 has 15 amino acids.

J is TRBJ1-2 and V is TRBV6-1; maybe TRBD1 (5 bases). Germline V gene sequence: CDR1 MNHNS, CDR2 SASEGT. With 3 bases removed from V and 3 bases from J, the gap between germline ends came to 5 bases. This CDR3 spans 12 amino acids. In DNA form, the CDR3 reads TGTGCCAGCAGTGACAGGGACTATGGCTACACCTTC. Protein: CASSDRDYGYTF.

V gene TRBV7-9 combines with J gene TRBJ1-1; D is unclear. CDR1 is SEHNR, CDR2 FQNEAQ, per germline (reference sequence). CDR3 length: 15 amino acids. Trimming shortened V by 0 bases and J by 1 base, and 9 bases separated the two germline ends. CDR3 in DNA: TGTGCCAGCAGCTTAGCGTCGGCGGCGAACACTGAAGCTTTCTTT. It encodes CASSLASAANTEAFF.

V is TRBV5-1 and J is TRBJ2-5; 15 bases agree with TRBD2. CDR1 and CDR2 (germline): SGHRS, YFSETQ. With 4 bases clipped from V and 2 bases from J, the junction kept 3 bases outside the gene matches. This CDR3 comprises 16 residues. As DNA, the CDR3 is TGCGCCAGCAGCCTGGGACTAGCGGGGGGACAAGAGACCCAGTACTTC. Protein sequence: CASSLGLAGGQETQYF.

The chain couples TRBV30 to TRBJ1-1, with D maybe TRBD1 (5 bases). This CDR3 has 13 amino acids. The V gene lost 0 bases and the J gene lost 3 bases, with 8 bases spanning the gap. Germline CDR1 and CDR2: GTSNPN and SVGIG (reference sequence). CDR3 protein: CAWSVRGYTEAFF. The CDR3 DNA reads TGTGCCTGGAGTGTAAGGGGATACACTGAAGCTTTCTTT.

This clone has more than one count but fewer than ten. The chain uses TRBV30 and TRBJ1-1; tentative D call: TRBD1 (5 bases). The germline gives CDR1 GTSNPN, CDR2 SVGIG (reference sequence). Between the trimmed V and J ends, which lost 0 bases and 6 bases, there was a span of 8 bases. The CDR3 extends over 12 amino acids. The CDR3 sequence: CAWSVQGPEAFF. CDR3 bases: TGTGCCTGGAGTGTTCAGGGTCCTGAAGCTTTCTTT.

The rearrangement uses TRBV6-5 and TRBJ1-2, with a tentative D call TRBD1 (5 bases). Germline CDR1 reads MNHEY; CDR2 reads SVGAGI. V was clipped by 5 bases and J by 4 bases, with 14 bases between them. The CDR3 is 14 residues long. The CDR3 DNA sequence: TGTGCCAGCAGTCTTCAGGGCTATGGCTATGGCTACACCTTC. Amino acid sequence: CASSLQGYGYGYTF.

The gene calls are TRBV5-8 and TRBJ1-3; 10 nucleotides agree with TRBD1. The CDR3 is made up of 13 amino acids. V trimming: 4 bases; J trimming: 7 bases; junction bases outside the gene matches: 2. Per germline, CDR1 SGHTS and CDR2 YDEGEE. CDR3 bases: TGTGCCAGCAGCCAGGACAGGGGGAACACCATATATTTT. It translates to CASSQDRGNTIYF.

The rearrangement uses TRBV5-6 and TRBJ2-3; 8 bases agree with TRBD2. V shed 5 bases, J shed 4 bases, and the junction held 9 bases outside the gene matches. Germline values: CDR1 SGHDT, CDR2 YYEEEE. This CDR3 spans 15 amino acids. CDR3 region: CASSEGRGLADTQYF. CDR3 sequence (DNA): TGTGCCAGCAGTGAAGGAAGGGGACTAGCAGATACGCAGTATTTT.

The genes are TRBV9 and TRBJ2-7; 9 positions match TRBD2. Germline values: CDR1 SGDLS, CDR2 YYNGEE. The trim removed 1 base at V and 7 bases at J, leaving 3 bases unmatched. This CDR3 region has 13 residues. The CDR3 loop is CASSVTLAGEQYF. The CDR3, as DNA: TGTGCCAGCAGCGTAACCCTAGCGGGGGAGCAGTACTTC.

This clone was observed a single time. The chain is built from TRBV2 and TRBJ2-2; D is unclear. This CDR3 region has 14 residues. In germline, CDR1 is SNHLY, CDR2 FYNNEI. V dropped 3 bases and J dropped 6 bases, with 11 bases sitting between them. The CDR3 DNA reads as TGTGCCAGCAGTGAGAGGCGGATTCCCGGGGAGCTGTTTTTT. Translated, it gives CASSERRIPGELFF.

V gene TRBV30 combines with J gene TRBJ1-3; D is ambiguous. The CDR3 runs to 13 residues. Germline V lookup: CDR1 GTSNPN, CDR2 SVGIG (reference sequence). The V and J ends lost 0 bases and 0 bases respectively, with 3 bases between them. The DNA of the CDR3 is TGTGCCTGGAGTGTGAGCTCTGGAAACACCATATATTTT. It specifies CAWSVSSGNTIYF.

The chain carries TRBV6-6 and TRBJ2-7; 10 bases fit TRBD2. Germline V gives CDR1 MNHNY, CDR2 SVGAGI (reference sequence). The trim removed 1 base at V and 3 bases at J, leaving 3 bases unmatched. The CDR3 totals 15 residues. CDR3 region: CASSYWPSGSYEQYF. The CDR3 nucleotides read TGTGCCAGCAGTTACTGGCCTAGCGGGAGCTACGAGCAGTACTTC.

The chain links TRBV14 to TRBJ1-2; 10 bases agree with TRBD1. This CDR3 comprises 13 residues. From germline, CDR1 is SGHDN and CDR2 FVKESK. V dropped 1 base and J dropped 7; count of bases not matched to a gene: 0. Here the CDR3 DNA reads TGTGCCAGCAGCCAAGGGACAGGGGGTGGCTACACCTTC. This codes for CASSQGTGGGYTF.

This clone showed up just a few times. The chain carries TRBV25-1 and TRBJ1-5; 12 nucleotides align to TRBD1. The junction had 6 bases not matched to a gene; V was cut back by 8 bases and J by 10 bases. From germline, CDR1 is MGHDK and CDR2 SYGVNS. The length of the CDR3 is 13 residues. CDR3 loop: CASGGTGGVPQHF. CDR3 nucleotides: TGTGCCAGCGGGGGGACAGGGGGCGTTCCCCAGCATTTT.

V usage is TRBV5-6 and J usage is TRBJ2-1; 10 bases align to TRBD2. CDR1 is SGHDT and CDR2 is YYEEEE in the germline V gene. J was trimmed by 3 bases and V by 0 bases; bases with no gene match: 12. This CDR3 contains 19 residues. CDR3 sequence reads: CASSLALGSGGIFYNEQFF. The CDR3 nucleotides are TGTGCCAGCAGCTTGGCCCTCGGTAGCGGGGGGATTTTCTACAATGAGCAGTTCTTC. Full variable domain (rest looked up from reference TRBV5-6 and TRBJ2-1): DAGVTQSPTHLIKTRGQQVTLRCSPKSGHDTVSWYQQALGQGPQFIFQYYEEEERQRGNFPDRFSGHQFPNYSSELNVNALLLGDSALYLCASSLALGSGGIFYNEQFFGPGTRLTVL.

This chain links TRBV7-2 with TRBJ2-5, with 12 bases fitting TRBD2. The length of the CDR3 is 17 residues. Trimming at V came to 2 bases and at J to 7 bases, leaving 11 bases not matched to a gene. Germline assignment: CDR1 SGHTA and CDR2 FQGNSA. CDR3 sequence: CASSLSPLAGGPRTQYF. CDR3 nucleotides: TGTGCCAGCAGCTTATCCCCTCTAGCGGGGGGGCCCAGGACCCAGTACTTC. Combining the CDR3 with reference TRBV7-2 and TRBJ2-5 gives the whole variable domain GAGVSQSPSNKVTEKGKDVELRCDPISGHTALYWYRQSLGQGLEFLIYFQGNSAPDKSGLPSDRFSAERTGGSVSTLTIQRTQQEDSAVYLCASSLSPLAGGPRTQYFGPGTRLLVL.

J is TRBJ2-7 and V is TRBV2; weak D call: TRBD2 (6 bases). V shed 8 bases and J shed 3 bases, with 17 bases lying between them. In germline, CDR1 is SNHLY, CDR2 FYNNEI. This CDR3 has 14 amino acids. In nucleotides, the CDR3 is TGTGCCAGCGGATCCCCGGGACTGGACTACGAGCAGTACTTC. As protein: CASGSPGLDYEQYF.

The CDR3 bases are TGTGCCAGCAGTTTAGGGAGCGGGAGGCCCGTCCCGACAGATACGCAGTATTTT. Encoded protein: CASSLGSGRPVPTDTQYF. This chain links TRBV2 with TRBJ2-3; 9 nucleotides agree with TRBD2. Looked up from germline, CDR1 is SNHLY and CDR2 is FYNNEI. The CDR3 consists of 18 residues. V lost 5 bases, J lost 3 bases, and 15 bases stayed unmatched.

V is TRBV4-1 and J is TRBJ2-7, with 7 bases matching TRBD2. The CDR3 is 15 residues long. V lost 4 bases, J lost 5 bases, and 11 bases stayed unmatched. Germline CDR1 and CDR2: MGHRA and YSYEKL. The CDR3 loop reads CASSLRAGRENEQYF. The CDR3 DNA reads TGCGCCAGCAGCCTCCGCGCAGGGCGGGAGAACGAGCAGTACTTC.

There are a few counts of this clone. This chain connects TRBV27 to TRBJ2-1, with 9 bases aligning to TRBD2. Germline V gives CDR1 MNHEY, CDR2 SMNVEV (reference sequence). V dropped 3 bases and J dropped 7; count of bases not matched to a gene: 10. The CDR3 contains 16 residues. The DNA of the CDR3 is TGTGCCAGCAGTTTTTCGCGGGGGGGCCGGTTAAATGAGCAGTTCTTC. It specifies CASSFSRGGRLNEQFF.